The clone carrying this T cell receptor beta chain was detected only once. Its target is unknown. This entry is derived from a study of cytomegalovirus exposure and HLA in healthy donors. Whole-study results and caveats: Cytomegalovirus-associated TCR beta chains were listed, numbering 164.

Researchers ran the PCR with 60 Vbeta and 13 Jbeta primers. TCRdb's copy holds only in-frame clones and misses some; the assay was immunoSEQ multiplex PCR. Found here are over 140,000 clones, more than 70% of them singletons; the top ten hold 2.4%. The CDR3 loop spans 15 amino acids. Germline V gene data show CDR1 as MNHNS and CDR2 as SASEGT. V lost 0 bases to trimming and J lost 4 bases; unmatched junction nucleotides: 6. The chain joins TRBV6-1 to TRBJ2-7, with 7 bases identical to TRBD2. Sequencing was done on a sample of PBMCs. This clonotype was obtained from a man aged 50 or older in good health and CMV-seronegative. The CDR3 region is CASSEAGGRPYEQYF. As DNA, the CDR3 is TGTGCCAGCAGTGAAGCGGGGGGGAGGCCATACGAGCAGTACTTC.